The clone carrying this TCR beta chain appeared many times. Its antigen is unknown. This related bone marrow graft donor gave peripheral blood on the day of marrow donation. These data belong to a study of T cells after posttransplantation cyclophosphamide. The protocol was immunoSEQ multiplex PCR, while the TCRdb copy is restricted to in-frame clones and leaves out a portion. This set yields approximately 24,000 clones and no singletons; the top ten hold about 1.5%. Overall study findings and caveats: Donor-recipient repertoire similarity was low at 1-2 months, rising over year one. After PTCy, TRB diversity resembled that of CNI/methotrexate controls. TRB overlap between skin or GI tissue T cells and blood was limited.

Germline-derived CDR1 and CDR2 are SGHRS and YFSETQ. Germline trimming cut 4 bases from V and 3 bases from J; bases unmatched to any gene: 10. The CDR3 sequence is 15 residues long. Sample: PBMCs. V gene TRBV5-1 combines with J gene TRBJ2-7, with 7 bases fitting TRBD2. The receptor was derived from a man between 45 and 60 years old in good health, CMV-negative, and a related stem cell transplant donor. CDR3 nucleotides: TGCGCCAGCAGCCCGAATAGCGGGCCCCTCTACGAGCAGTACTTC. Translating it yields CASSPNSGPLYEQYF.